What follows is one T cell receptor beta chain and its context. Its antigen is not known. This sample stems from a study of T cell repertoires in cytomegalovirus infection. Whole-study context: Carrying CMV and the relevant HLA type showed in public TCR beta signatures.

From the reads, TCRdb called clonotypes with MiXCR, one entry per CDR3 protein. The sample lists hundreds of thousands of distinct CDR3 sequences, around a third occurring once. V was clipped by 5 bases and J by 3 bases, with 11 bases between them. The germline CDR1 and CDR2 sequences are DFQATT and SNEGSKA (reference sequence). The CDR3 is 14 residues long. This receptor was obtained from a human donor in good health (CMV status not recorded). Some clones in this sample may be carry-over from other donors' samples. The rearrangement joins TRBV20-1 to TRBJ2-6, with D possibly matching TRBD2 (7 bases). Sequencing was performed on cultured PBMCs, taken from culture after CMV antigen stimulation. CDR3 sequence (DNA): TGCAGTGCTCGGCGGGGGCTTGGGGCCAACGTCCTGACTTTC. Translation: CSARRGLGANVLTF.